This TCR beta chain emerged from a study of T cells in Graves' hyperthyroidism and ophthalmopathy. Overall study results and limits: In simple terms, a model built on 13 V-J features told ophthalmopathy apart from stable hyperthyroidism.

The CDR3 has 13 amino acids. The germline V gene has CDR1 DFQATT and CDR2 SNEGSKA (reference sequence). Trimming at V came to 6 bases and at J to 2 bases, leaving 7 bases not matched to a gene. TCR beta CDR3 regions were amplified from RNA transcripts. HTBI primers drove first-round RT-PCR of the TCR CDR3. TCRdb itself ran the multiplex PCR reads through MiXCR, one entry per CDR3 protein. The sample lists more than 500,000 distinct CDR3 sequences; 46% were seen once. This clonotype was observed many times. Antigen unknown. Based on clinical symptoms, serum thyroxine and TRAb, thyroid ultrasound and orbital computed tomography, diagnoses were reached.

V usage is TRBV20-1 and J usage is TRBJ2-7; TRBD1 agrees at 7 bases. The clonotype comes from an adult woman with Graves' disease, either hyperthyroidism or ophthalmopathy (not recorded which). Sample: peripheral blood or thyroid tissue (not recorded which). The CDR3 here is CSANRGFAYEQYF. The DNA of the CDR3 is TGCAGTGCCAACAGGGGATTTGCCTACGAGCAGTACTTC.